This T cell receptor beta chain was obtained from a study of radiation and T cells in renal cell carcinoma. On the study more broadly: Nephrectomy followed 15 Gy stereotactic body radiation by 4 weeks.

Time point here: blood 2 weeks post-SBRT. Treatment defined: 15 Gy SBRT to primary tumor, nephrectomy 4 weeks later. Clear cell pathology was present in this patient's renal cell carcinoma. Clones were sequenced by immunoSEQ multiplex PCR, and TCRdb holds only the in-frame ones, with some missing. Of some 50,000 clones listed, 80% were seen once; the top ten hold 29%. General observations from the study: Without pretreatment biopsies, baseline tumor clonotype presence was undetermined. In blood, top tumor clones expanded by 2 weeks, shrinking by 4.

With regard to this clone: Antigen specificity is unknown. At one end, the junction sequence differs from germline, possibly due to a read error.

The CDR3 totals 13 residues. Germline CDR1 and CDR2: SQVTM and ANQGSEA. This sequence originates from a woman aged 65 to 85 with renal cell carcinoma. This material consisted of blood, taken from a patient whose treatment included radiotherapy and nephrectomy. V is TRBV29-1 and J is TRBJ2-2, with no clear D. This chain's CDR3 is CSVGAEYTRELFF. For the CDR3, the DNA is TGCAGCGTTGGGGCGGAATACACCAGGGAGCTGTTTTTT.